The rows below give T cell receptor beta chains drawn from one sample of a study of CD8 T cells in ankylosing spondylitis. MiXCR, run by TCRdb on the 5' RACE reads, gives a single entry per CDR3 protein. The sample holds just under 550,000 distinct CDR3 sequences, about an eighth seen once. The sequencing input was blood, either unsorted or a sorted T cell fraction (not recorded which). Receptors were obtained from a male donor with ankylosing spondylitis. Both conserved end residues are part of each CDR3. Each record gives: J gene, clone size, D gene, V gene, CDR3 DNA, CDR3 protein. D genes are given only for firm matches. Some rows have no size entry. The others give once, few or many, or a class for an expanded clone.

>TRBJ2-3|-|-|TRBV30
TGTGCCTGGAGTGCTGGGGCCGAGACAGATACGCAGTATTTT
CAWSAGAETDTQYF
>TRBJ2-7|-|TRBD2|TRBV12-3/TRBV12-4
TGTGCCAGCAGTCCTCGGACTAGCGGGGCTAACAGCTACGAGCAGTACTTC
CASSPRTSGANSYEQYF
>TRBJ1-3|many|-|TRBV5-1
TGCGCCAGCAGTTTGTCCCAGGGATCTGGAAACACCATATATTTT
CASSLSQGSGNTIYF
>TRBJ2-2|few|-|TRBV11-3
TGTGCCAGCAGCCCCAGGTACGCCGGGGAGCTGTTTTTT
CASSPRYAGELFF
>TRBJ2-5|-|-|TRBV5-1
TGCGCCAGCAGCTTGGTCGACAGTCAAGAGACCCAGTACTTC
CASSLVDSQETQYF
>TRBJ1-6|-|-|TRBV25-1
TGTGCCAGCAGTGCATCGGGTGGATATCTCCACTTT
CASSASGGYLHF
>TRBJ2-6|-|-|TRBV20-1
TGCAGTGCTACCCGACCAGGGTCTGGGGCCAACGTCCTGACTTTC
CSATRPGSGANVLTF
>TRBJ2-1|few|TRBD1|TRBV29-1
TGCAGTGGTCGGGACAGGGGTGATGAGCAGTTCTTC
CSGRDRGDEQFF
>TRBJ2-7|-|-|TRBV6-1
TGTGCCAGCAGGGCGGGACATTATTCCAGCTCCTACGAGCAGTACTTC
CASRAGHYSSSYEQYF
>TRBJ1-6|few|-|TRBV7-9
TGTGCCAGCACCCGGGACACCTCTAATTCACCCCTCCACTTT
CASTRDTSNSPLHF
>TRBJ2-5|-|-|TRBV6-1
TGTGCCAGCAGTGGCCTACCCCAAGAGACCCAGTACTTC
CASSGLPQETQYF
>TRBJ2-1|few|-|TRBV10-3
TGTGCCATCAGTGAGTTAGGCACTGAGCAGTTCTTC
CAISELGTEQFF
>TRBJ2-3|-|-|TRBV20-1
TGCAGTGCCCGGCTCGGGGAGGAGGCAGATACGCAGTATTTT
CSARLGEEADTQYF
>TRBJ1-4|-|TRBD1|TRBV5-1
TGCGCCAGCAGCTGGGGGGACAGGGATAATGAAAAACTGTTTTTT
CASSWGDRDNEKLFF
>TRBJ1-4|few|TRBD1|TRBV29-1
TGCAGCGTTGTAAGGACAGGGGATACTAATGAAAAACTGTTTTTT
CSVVRTGDTNEKLFF
>TRBJ1-1|-|-|TRBV19
TGTGCCAGTAGTAACGGGGGGCAACTGAACACTGAAGCTTTCTTT
CASSNGGQLNTEAFF
>TRBJ2-7|few|TRBD2|TRBV12-3/TRBV12-4
TGTGCCAGCAGTCCGCGGGCGGGAGTGGTTTACGAGCAGTACTTC
CASSPRAGVVYEQYF
>TRBJ2-2|-|TRBD1|TRBV20-1
TGCAGTGCTAGAGGCAGGGGGCGGCAATACACCGGGGAGCTGTTTTTT
CSARGRGRQYTGELFF
>TRBJ2-7|many|-|TRBV7-2
TGTGCCAGCAGCTTAGTAGCGGACGAGTTCTCGGAGCAGTACTTC
CASSLVADEFSEQYF
>TRBJ2-7|-|TRBD2|TRBV29-1
TGCAGCGTTGAAGAAGCGGGGAGCGAGCAGTACTTC
CSVEEAGSEQYF
>TRBJ2-1|-|TRBD2|TRBV11-1
TGTGCCAGCAGCTATACAAGAGCCTCTAGCGGGGGTTACAATGAGCAGTTCTTC
CASSYTRASSGGYNEQFF
>TRBJ2-7|-|-|TRBV18
TGTGCCAGCTCACCCCTCCCGGACAGCCTCTCCTACGAGCAGTACTTC
CASSPLPDSLSYEQYF
>TRBJ2-1|-|-|TRBV7-2
TGTGCCAGCAGCTTATGGGCGCGCGAGCAGTTCTTC
CASSLWAREQFF
>TRBJ2-7|-|TRBD1|TRBV2
TGTGCCAGCCGGGACAGGGATGACGAGCAGTACTTC
CASRDRDDEQYF
>TRBJ1-2|few|TRBD1|TRBV7-2
TGTGCCAGCATCCGGACAGGGATTAACTATGGCTACACCTTC
CASIRTGINYGYTF
>TRBJ2-5|many|-|TRBV7-9
TGTGCCAGCAGCTGGAGGGACTACCAAGAGACCCAGTACTTC
CASSWRDYQETQYF
>TRBJ2-2|-|-|TRBV2
TGTGCCAGCAGTTATAGGATTGGGGAGCTGTTTTTT
CASSYRIGELFF
>TRBJ1-1|-|TRBD1|TRBV24-1
TGTGCCACCACCAATACAGGGGGCACTGAAGCTTTCTTT
CATTNTGGTEAFF
>TRBJ2-1|few|-|TRBV19
TGTGCCAGTAGTATTGATCTAAACAATGAGCAGTTCTTC
CASSIDLNNEQFF
>TRBJ1-5|-|TRBD1|TRBV7-2
TGTGCCAGCAGCTTCTATCGGGACAGGGTTGGGCAGCCCCAGCATTTT
CASSFYRDRVGQPQHF
>TRBJ2-1|many|TRBD1|TRBV11-1
TGTGCCAGCAGCTTGGGACAGACATACAATGAGCAGTTCTTC
CASSLGQTYNEQFF
>TRBJ2-7|few|-|TRBV12-3/TRBV12-4
TGTGCCAGCAGTTCCTCCACGTACTTC
CASSSSTYF
>TRBJ1-6|-|TRBD1|TRBV7-2
TGTGCCAGCAGCTTAAACAGGGGGAGCTCCTATAATTCACCCCTCCACTTT
CASSLNRGSSYNSPLHF
>TRBJ2-7|-|TRBD2|TRBV11-2
TGTGCCAGCAGCCCCGGGACTAGCGGGAGGGCTTGGTACGAGCAGTACTTC
CASSPGTSGRAWYEQYF
>TRBJ2-2|-|-|TRBV5-5
TGTGCCAGCAGCTTGAGCCTAGCAGCCCTCGGAAACACCGGGGAGCTGTTTTTT
CASSLSLAALGNTGELFF
>TRBJ1-1|few|TRBD1|TRBV30
TGTGCCTGGCAGGGGGCCGGGGCTTTCTTT
CAWQGAGAFF
>TRBJ2-7|-|-|TRBV21-1
TGTGCCAGCAGCCTCCAATGGGACAGGTCCGACGAGCAGTACTTC
CASSLQWDRSDEQYF
>TRBJ2-1|few|-|TRBV24-1
TGTGCCACCAGTGATGCAAATGAGCAGTTCTTC
CATSDANEQFF
>TRBJ2-2|few|TRBD1|TRBV30
TGTGCCTGGACTCAGGGGGCGAACACCGGGGAGCTGTTTTTT
CAWTQGANTGELFF
>TRBJ1-2|many|-|TRBV12-3/TRBV12-4
TGTGCCAGCAGTTTAAAGGGGATGAACTATGGCTACACCTTC
CASSLKGMNYGYTF
>TRBJ2-7|-|TRBD2|TRBV29-1
TGCAGCGTGACTAGCGGGAAGTTCCCCTACGAGCAGTACTTC
CSVTSGKFPYEQYF
>TRBJ1-2|-|TRBD1|TRBV4-1
TGCGCCAGCAGCCATTCTACCGGGACAGGGGTCCTCGGCGGCTACACCTTC
CASSHSTGTGVLGGYTF
>TRBJ2-1|few|-|TRBV24-1
TGTGCCACCAGTGATACCACCGGGGTACTTTACAATGAGCAGTTCTTC
CATSDTTGVLYNEQFF
>TRBJ1-4|few|-|TRBV20-1
TGCAGTGCTAGAGAGGGGGGGCCTGCAACTAATGAAAAACTGTTTTTT
CSAREGGPATNEKLFF
>TRBJ1-1|few|-|TRBV5-8
TGTGCCAGCATCTTCGGGATGAACACTGAAGCTTTCTTT
CASIFGMNTEAFF
>TRBJ1-3|many|-|TRBV20-1
TGCAGTGCCAGCAGTAGGGACTCTGGAAACACCATATATTTT
CSASSRDSGNTIYF
>TRBJ2-5|-|TRBD1|TRBV2
TGTGCCAGCAGTTCCCCGGGACAGGCTAACCCCGAAGAGACCCAGTACTTC
CASSSPGQANPEETQYF